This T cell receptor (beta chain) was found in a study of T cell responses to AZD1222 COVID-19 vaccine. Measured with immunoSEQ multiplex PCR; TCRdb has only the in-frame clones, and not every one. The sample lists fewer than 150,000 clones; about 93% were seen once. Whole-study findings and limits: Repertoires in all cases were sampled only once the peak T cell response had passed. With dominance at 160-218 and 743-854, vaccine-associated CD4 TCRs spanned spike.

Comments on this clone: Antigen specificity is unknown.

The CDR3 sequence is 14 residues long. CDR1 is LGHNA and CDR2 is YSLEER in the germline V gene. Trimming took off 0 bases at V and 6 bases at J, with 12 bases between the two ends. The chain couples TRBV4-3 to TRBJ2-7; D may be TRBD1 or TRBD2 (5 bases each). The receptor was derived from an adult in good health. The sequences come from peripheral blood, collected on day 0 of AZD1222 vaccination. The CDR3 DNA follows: TGCGCCAGCAGCCAAGATACCGGGACGTCCGAGCAGTACTTC. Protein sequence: CASSQDTGTSEQYF.